This entry concerns a single TCR beta chain. How the authors handled the data: Reference gene primer amplification gave estimated nucleated cell counts. Assay used: immunoSEQ multiplex PCR; TCRdb lists only in-frame clones, some missing. V, J and clone size are taken as reported in that table, and D and trimming were inferred from the DNA itself. This table has under 250,000 clones, roughly 86% appearing once. This entry belongs to a study of blood T cell repertoires in COVID-19. Across the whole study: Some COVID-19 samples were acute and others convalescent; all came from the United States, Italy and Spain. The cDNA or gDNA used as material had been derived from T cells, B-cell-depleted T cells, or PBMCs.

The material sequenced was peripheral blood. The clonotype was recovered from an older woman who had recovered from COVID-19.

CDR3 residues: CASSYLADQETQYF. In nucleotides, the CDR3 is TGTGCCAGCAGTTACCTGGCAGATCAAGAGACCCAGTACTTC. The chain has TRBV6-5 and TRBJ2-5; D remains ambiguous. This CDR3 spans 14 amino acids. Per the germline V gene, CDR1 is MNHEY and CDR2 is SVGAGI. V lost 2 bases and J 2 bases, leaving 9 bases between the germline ends.